The clone carrying this TCR beta chain was detected ten times or more. This sample is part of a study of identical twins. The V gene's germline CDR1 is LNHNV and CDR2 YYDKDF (reference sequence). Trimming stripped 4 bases from V and 7 bases from J, with 16 bases between. There are 15 residues in the CDR3. TCRdb re-called the 5' RACE reads through MiXCR, storing one row per CDR3 protein. The sample records under 350,000 distinct CDR3 sequences, 8% to 9.5% being singletons. This same sample was also part of a study on yellow fever vaccine responses in identical twins.

The sequence derives from a woman aged 18-29 years in good health. V is TRBV15 and J is TRBJ1-4, with D possibly TRBD1 on 6 matching bases. The sample was CD8+ T cells sorted from blood. The CDR3 loop is CATSTSRDRSEKLFF. In DNA form, the CDR3 reads TGTGCCACCAGCACCTCCCGAGACAGGAGTGAAAAACTGTTTTTT.